The 19 T cell receptor beta chains reported below all come from one sample, sequenced in a study of yellow fever vaccine responses in identical twins. One entry per CDR3 protein results from TCRdb running MiXCR on the RT-PCR reads. The repertoire holds about 1,300 distinct CDR3 sequences, with approximately 90% as singletons. Source: T cells from blood (PBMCs), unsorted or a sorted subset (not recorded which), taken before or after yellow fever vaccination (not recorded which). The receptor set was obtained from a female donor who received the yellow fever vaccine.

This rearrangement joins TRBV30 to TRBJ1-6; D uncertain. V was trimmed by 8 bases and J by 7 bases, leaving 15 bases between them. The CDR3 contains 13 residues. CDR1 and CDR2 (germline): GTSNPN, SVGIG (reference sequence). DNA of the CDR3: TGTGCCGGTATAAGTCAAGTCAATTCACCCCTCCACTTT. It codes for CAGISQVNSPLHF.

This rearrangement joins TRBV29-1 to TRBJ2-7; 9 bases align to TRBD1. The J segment lost 7 bases and the V segment lost 5 bases, leaving 9 bases of the junction unmatched. This CDR3 comprises 13 residues. Germline values: CDR1 SQVTM, CDR2 ANQGSEA. DNA for the CDR3: TGCAGCGTTCCGACAGGGGGTCTTAGTGAGCAGTACTTC. It is translated as CSVPTGGLSEQYF.

In nucleotides, the CDR3 is TGCGCCAGCACTCTAGCGGGGGGCACAGATACGCAGTATTTT. The encoded protein is CASTLAGGTDTQYF. V is TRBV5-1 and J is TRBJ2-3; TRBD2 matches at 10 bases. The CDR3 consists of 14 residues. CDR1 SGHRS and CDR2 YFSETQ come from the germline V gene. The V segment lost 6 bases and the J segment 1 base; nucleotides outside the gene matches: 2.

The rearrangement joins TRBV7-2 to TRBJ2-4; D gene ambiguous. Trimming removed 4 bases from V and 1 base from J, with 8 bases in between. This CDR3 has 14 residues. CDR1 and CDR2 (germline): SGHTA, FQGNSA. In DNA, the CDR3 is TGTGCCAGCAGCTCCGGGTCGGCCAAAAACATTCAGTACTTC. It translates to CASSSGSAKNIQYF. The whole variable domain, filled in from reference TRBV7-2 and TRBJ2-4, reads GAGVSQSPSNKVTEKGKDVELRCDPISGHTALYWYRQSLGQGLEFLIYFQGNSAPDKSGLPSDRFSAERTGGSVSTLTIQRTQQEDSAVYLCASSSGSAKNIQYFGAGTRLSVL.

The chain carries TRBV11-3 and TRBJ2-2, with TRBD2 matching over 13 bases. Germline V gene data show CDR1 as SGHNT and CDR2 as YENEEA. The CDR3 spans 17 residues. The V gene end was trimmed by 4 bases and the J gene end by 2 bases; junction bases not matched to a gene: 4. CDR3 bases: TGTGCCAGCAGCTCGGGGACTAGCGGGGCAAACACCGGGGAGCTGTTTTTT. It codes for CASSSGTSGANTGELFF.

V and J are TRBV2 and TRBJ1-5; D not certain. Between the trimmed V and J ends, which lost 4 bases and 3 bases, there was a span of 7 bases. Germline V CDR1 and CDR2: SNHLY, FYNNEI. The CDR3 totals 13 residues. The CDR3 DNA sequence: TGTGCCAGCAGTGGAGAGAACAATCAGCCCCAGCATTTT. Protein product: CASSGENNQPQHF.

The chain joins TRBV2 to TRBJ1-5; 7 bases align to TRBD1. Germline V gene data show CDR1 as SNHLY and CDR2 as FYNNEI. CDR3 length: 15 residues. Trimming took 6 bases from V and 3 from J; bases not matched to a gene: 8. In DNA, the CDR3 is TGTGCCAGCAGCGCCAGCAGGGGGTTCAATCAGCCCCAGCATTTT. Translation: CASSASRGFNQPQHF. Based on the CDR3 plus reference TRBV2 and TRBJ1-5, the full variable domain is EPEVTQTPSHQVTQMGQEVILRCVPISNHLYFYWYRQILGQKVEFLVSFYNNEISEKSEIFDDQFSVERPDGSNFTLKIRSTKLEDSAMYFCASSASRGFNQPQHFGDGTRLSIL.

This chain's CDR3 is CASSAGGYTF. Written as DNA, the CDR3 is TGCGCCAGCAGTGCAGGCGGCTACACCTTC. The V and J genes are TRBV10-1 and TRBJ1-2; no clear D gene. The CDR3 totals 10 residues. V lost 4 bases to trimming and J lost 8 bases, with 5 bases between them. From germline, CDR1 is WNHNN and CDR2 SYGVQD (reference sequence).

This chain links TRBV6-5 with TRBJ1-4, with D possibly being TRBD1 (5 bases). V lost 4 bases and J lost 7, with 16 bases in between. CDR3 length equals 15 residues. The germline CDR1 and CDR2 sequences are MNHEY and SVGAGI. In nucleotides, the CDR3 is TGTGCCAGCAGTTCGGGGGGGAGGGGAGGTGAAAAACTGTTTTTT. This translates into CASSSGGRGGEKLFF.

The chain is built from TRBV27 and TRBJ1-5; D call uncertain. The CDR3 runs 18 residues. Between the trimmed V and J ends, which lost 1 base and 6 bases, there was a span of 22 bases. CDR1 and CDR2 from the germline V gene are MNHEY and SMNVEV (reference sequence). CDR3 bases: TGTGCCAGCAGTTTATACCCCTACGACTCCATTATCGCTCAGCCCCAGCATTTT. Encoded protein: CASSLYPYDSIIAQPQHF.

This chain uses TRBV10-2 with TRBJ2-3, with a tentative D call TRBD2 (6 bases). Germline CDR1 WSHSY, CDR2 SAAADI. The CDR3 extends over 14 amino acids. Trimming pared 2 bases from V and 4 bases from J, leaving 10 bases between. CDR3 bases: TGCGCCAGCAGTGAGGCGGGGAGTGCAGATACGCAGTATTTT. Its translation is CASSEAGSADTQYF.

The genes are TRBV24-1 and TRBJ2-1; the D is unclear. The CDR3 loop spans 15 amino acids. The germline gives CDR1 KGHDR, CDR2 SFDVKD. V lost 5 bases and J 1 base, leaving 11 bases between the germline ends. DNA of the CDR3: TGTGCCACCAGTGGGGTATCCGATTCCTACAATGAGCAGTTCTTC. This translates into CATSGVSDSYNEQFF.

The chain has TRBV23-1 and TRBJ2-7; 10 positions match TRBD1. TRBV23-1 has ORF status, its function being uncertain. The length of the CDR3 is 14 residues. V lost 6 bases to trimming and J lost 6 bases; unmatched junction nucleotides: 8. The CDR3 reads CASSPGTGAAEQYV. CDR3 DNA sequence: TGCGCCAGCAGCCCTGGGACAGGGGCAGCCGAGCAGTACGTC.

This clonotype was seen only a few times. The chain joins TRBV11-1 to TRBJ2-1; 11 bases are a match to TRBD2. The length of the CDR3 is 17 residues. CDR1 and CDR2 (germline): SGHAT, FQDESV (reference sequence). V gave up 4 bases and J gave up 5 bases; unmatched junction bases: 10. CDR3 amino acids: CASSSTPGTSGNNEQFF. DNA of the CDR3: TGTGCCAGCAGCTCAACACCCGGGACTAGCGGCAACAATGAGCAGTTCTTC.

The chain links TRBV5-6 to TRBJ2-7; 7 positions match TRBD2. The CDR3 has 14 residues. The V gene's germline CDR1 is SGHDT and CDR2 YYEEEE. V was pared by 0 bases and J by 5 bases, with 5 bases of the junction left unmatched. The CDR3 nucleotides read TGTGCCAGCAGCTTGGGCGGGAGAAGCCACGAGCAGTACTTC. The encoded protein is CASSLGGRSHEQYF.

The chain combines TRBV7-9 with TRBJ2-5, with D possibly TRBD2 on 5 matching bases. CDR1 SEHNR and CDR2 FQNEAQ come from the germline V gene (reference sequence). This CDR3 spans 13 amino acids. The V end lost 3 bases, the J end lost 4 bases, and 9 bases lay between the germline ends. CDR3 in amino acids: CASSFAGGETQYF. The CDR3 DNA reads TGTGCCAGCAGCTTCGCGGGCGGAGAGACCCAGTACTTC.

The chain employs TRBV29-1 and TRBJ1-1; tentative D call: TRBD1 (6 bases). The germline CDR1 and CDR2 sequences are SQVTM and ANQGSEA. The CDR3 consists of 11 residues. V lost 8 bases and J 4 bases, leaving 11 bases between the germline ends. In DNA, the CDR3 is TGCAGCCCGGGGGGGGCCACTGAAGCTTTCTTT. Residues: CSPGGATEAFF.

J is TRBJ1-6 and V is TRBV10-3; possibly TRBD1 for D (5 bases). Trimming stripped 2 bases from V and 4 bases from J, with 12 bases between. This CDR3 has 16 amino acids. Per germline, CDR1 ENHRY and CDR2 SYGVKD. The CDR3 loop reads CAISEGGTVYNSPLHF. The CDR3 nucleotides are TGTGCCATCAGTGAGGGGGGGACCGTTTATAATTCACCCCTCCACTTT.

The chain combines TRBV20-1 with TRBJ2-7; a possible D gene is TRBD2 (6 bases). Trimming took 0 bases from V and 4 from J, leaving 13 bases between them. The CDR3 is 14 amino acids. The germline V gene has CDR1 DFQATT and CDR2 SNEGSKA (reference sequence). DNA for the CDR3: TGCAGTGCTAGAGATCGGAGGGGCAAATACGAGCAGTACTTC. The encoded protein is CSARDRRGKYEQYF.